This is a list of T cell receptor beta chains from one sample in a study of control samples from healthy donors and cancer patients. The method was immunoSEQ multiplex PCR; TCRdb's version includes in-frame clones alone and lacks a portion of them. In the table there are roughly 120,000 clones, approximately 94% of which are singletons. Sequenced input: blood. The receptors were sampled from a man aged 30-40 years in good health. The CDR3 runs from the conserved cysteine through the conserved F or W. A D gene is named only where the DNA matches it firmly. Expanded clones get a size class; other rows say once, few or many, or leave the size out.

J	V	D	size	CDR3	DNA
TRBJ1-3	TRBV7-9	NA	NA	CASSPSGTAGNTIYF	TGTGCCAGCAGCCCTAGCGGGACGGCTGGAAACACCATATATTTT
TRBJ2-7	TRBV2	TRBD2	NA	CASSELGTSSSGGYEQYF	TGTGCCAGCAGTGAACTGGGGACCTCGAGTAGCGGGGGCTACGAGCAGTACTTC
TRBJ2-3	TRBV13	NA	NA	CASSIKIPDTQYF	TGTGCCAGCAGCATTAAAATCCCAGATACGCAGTATTTT
TRBJ1-1	TRBV4-1	NA	NA	CASSPRTAGDTEAFF	TGCGCCAGCAGCCCCAGGACAGCTGGGGACACTGAAGCTTTCTTT
TRBJ2-1	TRBV6-5	NA	NA	CASSYNSYNEQFF	TGTGCCAGCAGCTATAATTCCTACAATGAGCAGTTCTTC
TRBJ2-5	TRBV24-1	NA	few	CATSDPTRGEQETQYF	TGTGCCACCAGTGATCCGACCCGGGGCGAACAAGAGACCCAGTACTTC
TRBJ1-5	TRBV5-6	TRBD1	NA	CASSSGTGIDQPQHF	TGTGCCAGCAGCTCCGGGACAGGGATCGATCAGCCCCAGCATTTT
TRBJ1-3	TRBV7-9	TRBD1	NA	CASSLDRGRLYLSGNTIYF	TGTGCCAGCAGCCTCGACAGGGGGCGGCTTTACCTCTCTGGAAACACCATATATTTT
TRBJ2-1	TRBV6-2/TRBV6-3	NA	NA	CASSPSNYRGGQAYNEQFF	TGTGCCAGCAGTCCCTCTAACTACCGTGGGGGGCAGGCCTACAATGAGCAGTTCTTC
TRBJ2-1	TRBV18	NA	NA	CASSPDGQPHSYNEQFF	TGTGCCAGCTCACCAGACGGACAGCCGCACTCCTACAATGAGCAGTTCTTC
TRBJ2-3	TRBV7-2	NA	NA	CASSLAGSNTQYF	TGTGCCAGCAGCTTAGCGGGATCTAATACGCAGTATTTT
TRBJ2-7	TRBV30	NA	NA	CAWSVMAPGEQYF	TGTGCCTGGAGTGTAATGGCCCCGGGCGAGCAGTACTTC
TRBJ1-2	TRBV20-1	TRBD1	once	CSASDDRGYGYTF	TGCAGTGCTAGTGACGACAGGGGATATGGCTACACCTTC
TRBJ2-5	TRBV5-8	TRBD2	NA	CASSAGLAGVGQETQYF	TGTGCCAGCAGCGCGGGACTAGCGGGCGTTGGACAAGAGACCCAGTACTTC
TRBJ2-3	TRBV9	NA	NA	CASSVVGGRSTDTQYF	TGTGCCAGCAGCGTCGTGGGGGGTAGGAGCACAGATACGCAGTATTTT
TRBJ1-5	TRBV7-2	NA	NA	CASSLRGNQPQHF	TGTGCCAGCAGCTTACGGGGGAATCAGCCCCAGCATTTT
TRBJ2-1	TRBV6-1	NA	NA	CASSELGGRFNEQFF	TGTGCCAGCAGTGAACTGGGGGGCCGATTCAATGAGCAGTTCTTC
TRBJ2-1	TRBV27	NA	NA	CASGTATYNEQFF	TGTGCGTCGGGGACCGCAACCTACAATGAGCAGTTCTTC
TRBJ1-2	TRBV11-2	TRBD1	NA	CASSSNPGQGANYGYTF	TGTGCCAGCAGCTCCAATCCGGGACAGGGGGCTAACTATGGCTACACCTTC
TRBJ2-7	TRBV29-1	TRBD1	NA	CSVEVGQGPYEQYF	TGCAGCGTTGAAGTGGGACAGGGGCCCTACGAGCAGTACTTC
TRBJ1-1	TRBV27	TRBD1	NA	CASSIRDSGNTEAFF	TGTGCCAGCAGTATAAGGGACAGCGGTAACACTGAAGCTTTCTTT
TRBJ1-1	TRBV6-6	NA	NA	CASSTYDGDTEAFF	TGTGCCAGCAGTACTTACGACGGAGACACTGAAGCTTTCTTT
TRBJ2-1	TRBV19	TRBD1	NA	CASRQGGYNEQFF	TGTGCCAGCCGACAGGGGGGGTACAATGAGCAGTTCTTC
TRBJ2-1	TRBV2	NA	once	CASSSRGPNEQFF	TGTGCCAGCAGTTCCCGAGGACCCAATGAGCAGTTCTTC
TRBJ2-7	TRBV5-8	NA	NA	CASSLSRIEQYF	TGTGCCAGCAGCTTGTCAAGGATTGAGCAGTACTTC
TRBJ1-4	TRBV27	TRBD1	NA	CASSPRTGSEKLFF	TGTGCCAGCAGTCCCCGGACAGGGAGTGAAAAACTGTTTTTT
TRBJ1-6	TRBV7-2	TRBD1	NA	CASSTRTGGNSPLHF	TGTGCCAGCAGCACCAGGACAGGGGGAAATTCACCCCTCCACTTT
TRBJ2-3	TRBV3-1/TRBV3-2	NA	NA	CASSPRDGAQYF	TGTGCCAGCAGCCCGCGAGACGGCGCGCAGTATTTT
TRBJ2-7	TRBV28	NA	NA	CASSQIPNEQYF	TGTGCCAGCAGTCAGATCCCGAACGAGCAGTACTTC
TRBJ1-2	TRBV27	NA	NA	CASSQAGLKGYTF	TGTGCCAGCAGCCAGGCAGGGTTAAAAGGCTACACCTTC
TRBJ1-6	TRBV2	NA	NA	CASRVDGGYNSPLHF	TGTGCCAGCAGGGTGGATGGGGGCTATAATTCACCCCTCCACTTT
TRBJ2-7	TRBV11-2	TRBD2	NA	CASSPDPGTSGGKRYEQYF	TGTGCCAGCAGCCCCGACCCCGGGACTAGCGGGGGTAAAAGGTACGAGCAGTACTTC
TRBJ2-6	TRBV27	TRBD2	NA	CASSLRGGGFSGANVLTF	TGTGCCAGCAGTTTACGGGGCGGGGGGTTCTCTGGGGCCAACGTCCTGACTTTC
TRBJ2-1	TRBV27	NA	NA	CASSLSAGGSSYNEQFF	TGTGCCAGCAGTTTATCAGCCGGGGGCAGCTCCTACAATGAGCAGTTCTTC
TRBJ1-5	TRBV6-2/TRBV6-3	TRBD1	NA	CASSFRGLANQPQHF	TGTGCCAGCAGTTTCAGGGGGCTCGCGAATCAGCCCCAGCATTTT
TRBJ2-5	TRBV7-2	TRBD1	NA	CASSSGQGAQETQYF	TGTGCCAGCAGCTCCGGACAGGGAGCCCAAGAGACCCAGTACTTC
TRBJ2-7	TRBV10-3	TRBD2	NA	CAISATSGVSYEQYF	TGTGCCATCAGTGCCACTAGCGGGGTTTCCTACGAGCAGTACTTC
TRBJ1-2	TRBV7-2	TRBD1	NA	CASTDRGYGYTF	TGTGCCAGCACCGACAGGGGCTATGGCTACACCTTC
TRBJ2-7	TRBV19	NA	NA	CASSISPPGAYEQCF	TGTGCCAGTAGTATATCCCCGCCAGGGGCCTACGAGCAGTGCTTC
TRBJ1-2	TRBV6-2/TRBV6-3	NA	NA	CASSPDSEYGYTF	TGTGCCAGCAGCCCGGACAGCGAGTATGGCTACACCTTC
TRBJ2-2	TRBV7-2	NA	NA	CASSLGRTGELFF	TGTGCCAGCAGCTTAGGGAGAACCGGGGAGCTGTTTTTT
TRBJ1-5	TRBV7-9	TRBD1	NA	CASSPPGGDINQPQHF	TGTGCCAGCAGCCCACCAGGGGGGGATATCAATCAGCCCCAGCATTTT
TRBJ1-1	TRBV15	NA	NA	CATSDSWTEAFF	TGTGCCACCAGCGATAGTTGGACTGAAGCTTTCTTT
TRBJ2-5	TRBV5-1	TRBD2	NA	CASKTSGGIETQYF	TGCGCCAGCAAGACTAGCGGGGGGATCGAGACCCAGTACTTC
TRBJ2-3	TRBV5-1	NA	NA	CASSLASASTDTQYF	TGCGCCAGCAGCTTAGCTAGCGCTAGCACAGATACGCAGTATTTT
TRBJ2-1	TRBV7-2	NA	once	CASTGENSPREQFF	TGTGCCAGCACTGGGGAAAACTCTCCCCGTGAGCAGTTCTTC
TRBJ1-6	TRBV18	NA	NA	CASSPSLDSPLHF	TGTGCCAGCTCACCATCACTCGATTCACCCCTCCACTTT
TRBJ2-5	TRBV4-1	NA	NA	CASSQGGFKDSNSEETQYF	TGCGCCAGCAGCCAAGGTGGCTTTAAGGACAGCAACAGCGAAGAGACCCAGTACTTC
TRBJ1-2	TRBV3-1/TRBV3-2	NA	NA	CASSQVPDGYTF	TGTGCCAGCAGCCAAGTCCCGGACGGCTACACCTTC
TRBJ2-2	TRBV12-5	NA	NA	CASGGTTAPPVAHTGELFF	TGTGCTAGTGGTGGGACCACGGCCCCCCCGGTTGCGCACACCGGGGAGCTGTTTTTT